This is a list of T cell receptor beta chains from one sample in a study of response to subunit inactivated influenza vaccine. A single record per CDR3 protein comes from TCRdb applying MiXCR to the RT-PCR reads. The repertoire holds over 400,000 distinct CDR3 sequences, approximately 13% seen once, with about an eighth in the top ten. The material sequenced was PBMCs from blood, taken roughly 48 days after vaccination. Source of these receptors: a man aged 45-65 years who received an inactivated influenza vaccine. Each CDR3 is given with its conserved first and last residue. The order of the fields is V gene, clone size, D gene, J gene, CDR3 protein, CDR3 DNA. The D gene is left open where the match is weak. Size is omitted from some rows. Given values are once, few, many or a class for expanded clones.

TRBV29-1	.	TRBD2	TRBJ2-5	CSAGTSGGSHQETQYF	TGCAGCGCGGGTACTAGCGGGGGGAGTCATCAAGAGACCCAGTACTTC
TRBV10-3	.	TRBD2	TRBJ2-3	CAISESGGITDTQYF	TGTGCCATCAGTGAGTCGGGAGGGATTACAGATACGCAGTATTTT
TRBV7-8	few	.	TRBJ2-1	CASSLGYRVTGNEQFF	TGTGCCAGCAGCTTAGGCTACAGGGTGACGGGCAATGAGCAGTTCTTC
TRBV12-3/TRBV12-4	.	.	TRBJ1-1	CASSFMEWGTEAFF	TGTGCCAGCAGTTTCATGGAGTGGGGCACTGAAGCTTTCTTT
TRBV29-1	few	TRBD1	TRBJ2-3	CSVRGGQVGTQYF	TGCAGCGTTAGAGGGGGCCAAGTTGGTACGCAGTATTTT
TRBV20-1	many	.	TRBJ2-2	CSAQGGTTGELFF	TGCAGTGCTCAAGGGGGGACCACCGGGGAGCTGTTTTTT
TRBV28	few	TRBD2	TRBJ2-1	CASNPTSGNYNEQFF	TGTGCCAGCAACCCGACTAGCGGGAACTACAATGAGCAGTTCTTC
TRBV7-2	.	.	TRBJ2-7	CASSLLGWGYEQYF	TGTGCCAGCAGCCTACTCGGGTGGGGATACGAGCAGTACTTC
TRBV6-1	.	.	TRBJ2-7	CASSEAGEQYF	TGTGCCAGCAGTGAAGCGGGCGAGCAGTACTTC
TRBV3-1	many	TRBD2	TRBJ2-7	CASSPRLAGAYEQYF	TGTGCCAGCAGCCCCCGACTAGCGGGAGCCTACGAGCAGTACTTC
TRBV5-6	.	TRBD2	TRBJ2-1	CASSRRTSGRGLENEQFF	TGTGCCAGCAGCCGTCGGACTAGCGGGAGGGGGTTGGAAAATGAGCAGTTCTTC
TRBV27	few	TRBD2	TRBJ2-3	CASSLGLLAGGFTDTQYF	TGTGCCAGCAGTTTAGGTCTTCTAGCGGGGGGCTTCACAGATACGCAGTATTTT
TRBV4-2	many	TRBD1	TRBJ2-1	CASSQGQDGGSYNEQFF	TGTGCCAGCAGCCAGGGACAGGATGGGGGCTCCTACAATGAGCAGTTCTTC
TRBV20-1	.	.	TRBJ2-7	CSAPVRRGGTDEQYF	TGCAGTGCTCCCGTTCGTCGCGGGGGGACAGACGAGCAGTACTTC
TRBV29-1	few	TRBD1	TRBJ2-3	CSVERQGAPDTQYF	TGCAGCGTTGAGCGGCAGGGGGCCCCAGATACGCAGTATTTT
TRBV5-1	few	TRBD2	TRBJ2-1	CASSATTSGYNEQFF	TGCGCCAGCAGCGCCACGACTAGCGGCTACAATGAGCAGTTCTTC
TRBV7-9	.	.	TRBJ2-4	CASGQGYSIQYF	TGTGCCAGTGGGCAGGGCTACAGCATTCAGTACTTC
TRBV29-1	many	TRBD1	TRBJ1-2	CSVVQGKVYGYTF	TGCAGCGTTGTACAGGGGAAGGTCTATGGCTACACCTTC
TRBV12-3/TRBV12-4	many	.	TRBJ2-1	CASSPANRVGNNEQFF	TGTGCCAGCAGTCCTGCCAACAGGGTTGGCAACAATGAGCAGTTCTTC
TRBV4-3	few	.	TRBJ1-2	CASSQAAGTDPYGYTF	TGCGCCAGCAGCCAAGCCGCCGGGACCGACCCCTATGGCTACACCTTC
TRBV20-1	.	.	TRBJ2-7	CSASPNREAQYF	TGCAGTGCTAGCCCCAACAGGGAGGCGCAGTACTTC
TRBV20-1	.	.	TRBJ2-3	CSARDAAGHTDTQYF	TGCAGTGCTAGAGATGCGGCAGGGCACACAGATACGCAGTATTTT
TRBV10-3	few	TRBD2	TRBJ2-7	CAISEPVAGGPNSYEQYF	TGTGCCATCAGTGAGCCCGTAGCGGGAGGTCCAAACTCCTACGAGCAGTACTTC
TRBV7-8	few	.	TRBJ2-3	CASSLGPPRTKTDTQYF	TGTGCCAGCAGTTTGGGTCCTCCCAGAACTAAGACAGATACGCAGTATTTT
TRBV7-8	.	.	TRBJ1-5	CASSYDRNQPQHF	TGTGCCAGCAGCTATGACCGAAATCAGCCCCAGCATTTT
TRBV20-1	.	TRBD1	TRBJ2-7	CCARDVPGQMTSYEQYF	TGCTGTGCTAGAGATGTACCGGGACAGATGACCTCCTACGAGCAGTACTTC
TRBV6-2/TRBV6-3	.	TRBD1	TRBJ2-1	CASSPGGPHPYNEQFF	TGTGCCAGTTCTCCAGGGGGCCCTCACCCCTACAATGAGCAGTTCTTC
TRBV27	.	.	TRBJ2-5	CASSLGYSETQYF	TGTGCCAGCAGTTTAGGCTATTCGGAGACCCAGTACTTC
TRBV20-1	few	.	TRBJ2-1	CSAERGLAISYNEQFF	TGCAGTGCCGAGAGAGGGCTAGCAATTTCCTACAATGAGCAGTTCTTC
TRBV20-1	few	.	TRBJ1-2	CSARDRVYGYTF	TGCAGTGCTAGAGATCGTGTGTATGGCTACACCTTC
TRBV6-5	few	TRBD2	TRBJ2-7	CASSYYQGLAGGPYEQYF	TGTGCCAGCAGTTACTACCAAGGACTAGCGGGGGGCCCCTACGAGCAGTACTTC
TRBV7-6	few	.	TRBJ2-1	CASSLAPLGEEQFF	TGTGCCAGCAGCTTAGCCCCCCTTGGCGAGGAGCAGTTCTTC